This paragraph covers one T cell receptor beta chain sequence. Antigen unknown. The template used for profiling TCR beta VDJ and CDR3 was genomic DNA. TCRdb redid the calling of the reads with MiXCR, one entry per CDR3 protein. This table holds 250,000 to 300,000 distinct CDR3 sequences, around three fifths found once. The CDR3 is 14 amino acids. Looked up from germline, CDR1 is MNHEY and CDR2 is SVGAGI. V dropped 6 bases and J dropped 4 bases, with 15 bases sitting between them. This sample stems from a study of CD8+CD57+ T cells in acquired aplastic anemia. The overall study: Quantities of DNA derived from sorted CD4+ and CD8+ cells averaged roughly 3 ug. Study results and caveats: Around 27 CD8+ CDR3 sequences occurred in both the patients and the controls. For CD8+ Simpson's diversity, patients and controls showed no significant difference.

Only patients with CD8+CD57+ cell expansion on flow cytometry were chosen for sequencing. Severe acquired aplastic anemia affected all patients. The sequencing sample was made of sorted CD4+, CD8+, or CD8+CD57+ T cells (not recorded which) from PBMCs. This chain links TRBV6-5 with TRBJ1-2, with D possibly TRBD1 on 5 matching bases. The sequence was obtained from a human donor with aplastic anemia. The CDR3, as DNA: TGTGCCAGCAGATACGAGGGACTACGCTATGGCTACACCTTC. Encoded protein: CASRYEGLRYGYTF.